These T cell receptor beta chains were read from a single sample in a study of T cells in Graves' hyperthyroidism and ophthalmopathy. TCRdb fed the multiplex PCR reads into MiXCR, producing one record per CDR3 protein. The sample shows about 360,000 distinct CDR3 sequences, approximately 20% of them seen only once. Sequenced material: blood. The receptors derive from a woman aged 18-29 years with Graves' hyperthyroidism. Both conserved end residues are part of each CDR3. A D gene is named only where the DNA matches it firmly. A row's size may be missing; if present it is once, few, many or a size class.

CDR3 DNA	CDR3 protein	J gene	D gene	clone size	V gene
TGTGCCAGCAGCCCTCCTGCCCGTGGTAACACTGAAGCTTTCTTT	CASSPPARGNTEAFF	TRBJ1-1	.	many	TRBV27
TGTGCCAGCTCACCACCGACAGGGGTAGAGACCCAGTACTTC	CASSPPTGVETQYF	TRBJ2-5	TRBD1	few	TRBV18
TGTGCCAGCAGCTTAGGCCGCGGGGCTGCCTACGAGCAGTACTTC	CASSLGRGAAYEQYF	TRBJ2-7	.	many	TRBV11-2
TGTGCCAGCAGTTTCTCAGGCACCAGTGGCTACACCTTC	CASSFSGTSGYTF	TRBJ1-2	.	many	TRBV28
TGTGCCAGCAGTTCCCCAGAAGTGCTAACTGAAGCTTTCTTT	CASSSPEVLTEAFF	TRBJ1-1	.	many	TRBV28
TGTGCCAGCAGTGAAAGGGACGGGAGCTCCTACGAGCAGTACTTC	CASSERDGSSYEQYF	TRBJ2-7	.	many	TRBV6-1
TGTGCCAGTAACCCTTACCCGAGACTGGGCAATCAGCCCCAGCATTTT	CASNPYPRLGNQPQHF	TRBJ1-5	.	few	TRBV19
TGCGCCAGCAGCTTGGAGTCTCACGAGCAGTACTTC	CASSLESHEQYF	TRBJ2-7	.	many	TRBV5-1
TGTGCCAGCAGCCAAGAAATAGGACTTCTCTACGAGCAGTACTTC	CASSQEIGLLYEQYF	TRBJ2-7	.	.	TRBV3-1
TGTGCCAGCAGCCCAGACAGGGGCTTGGGGACCGGGGAGCTGTTTTTT	CASSPDRGLGTGELFF	TRBJ2-2	TRBD1	few	TRBV14
TGTGCCAGCAGCCCATTGGCGGGGGGGCCTTTCTCCGAGACCCAGTACTTC	CASSPLAGGPFSETQYF	TRBJ2-5	TRBD2	many	TRBV6-1
TGTGCCAGTAGTATGGGAACTTACTATGGCTACACCTTC	CASSMGTYYGYTF	TRBJ1-2	.	many	TRBV19
TGCGCCAGCAGCTTGCCCCTCCGGGGGACCTACAATGAGCAGTTCTTC	CASSLPLRGTYNEQFF	TRBJ2-1	.	.	TRBV5-1
TGCAGTGCTAGAGATATTATACAGGCGTACACTGAAGCTTTCTTT	CSARDIIQAYTEAFF	TRBJ1-1	.	once	TRBV20-1
TGCAGCGGGAGTGAAGGGAGCTACGAGCAGTACTTC	CSGSEGSYEQYF	TRBJ2-7	.	many	TRBV29-1
TGTGCCAGCAGTGAAGGTTTCGGGCAGATACTTAGCAATCAGCCCCAGCATTTT	CASSEGFGQILSNQPQHF	TRBJ1-5	.	many	TRBV6-1
TGTGCCAGCAGCTTGATATCGAACACTGAAGCTTTCTTT	CASSLISNTEAFF	TRBJ1-1	.	few	TRBV5-5
TGTGCCTGGAGTGTCGGGGGGGCGATTAATTCACCCCTCCACTTT	CAWSVGGAINSPLHF	TRBJ1-6	.	.	TRBV30
TGTGCCAGCAGCCCCGCTTACTCTCCCTCTCCCGAACTAGAGAGTCAAGAGACCCAGTACTTC	CASSPAYSPSPELESQETQYF	TRBJ2-5	.	few	TRBV7-1
TGTGCCAGCAGCGTAGACCCAGGGGATAGCAATCAGCCCCAGCATTTT	CASSVDPGDSNQPQHF	TRBJ1-5	.	many	TRBV9
TGCAGCGTTGCGTTGGTAGATAGACCGAACACTGAAGCTTTCTTT	CSVALVDRPNTEAFF	TRBJ1-1	.	many	TRBV29-1
TGTGCCACCAGTGACTCAGGGAGGACACCCTATGGCTACACCTTC	CATSDSGRTPYGYTF	TRBJ1-2	.	.	TRBV24-1
TGTGCCAGCAGCTTACTCAGAGGACAGTTCAATCAGCCCCAGCATTTT	CASSLLRGQFNQPQHF	TRBJ1-5	.	many	TRBV7-8
TGTGCCAGCAGCTTGACGGTTCTGGCTTTCTTT	CASSLTVLAFF	TRBJ1-1	.	.	TRBV7-2
TGCAGTGCTGCCCCGGGACAGGGTTCCGAGCAGTACTTC	CSAAPGQGSEQYF	TRBJ2-7	TRBD1	many	TRBV20-1
TGTGCCAGTAGAAGTGGTACGGGACAGGGATCATCGAGCGGCGGCTACACCTTC	CASRSGTGQGSSSGGYTF	TRBJ1-2	TRBD1	.	TRBV19
TGTGCCAGCAGTGAAGCGCTTCGGGGCCTGGCTTTCTTT	CASSEALRGLAFF	TRBJ1-1	.	many	TRBV6-1
TGTGCCAGCAGTCTGACAGGATACTATGGCTACACCTTC	CASSLTGYYGYTF	TRBJ1-2	.	many	TRBV27
TGTGCCACCGAAGGTCGCAATCAGCCCCAGCATTTT	CATEGRNQPQHF	TRBJ1-5	.	many	TRBV15